This TCR beta chain was captured in a study of cytomegalovirus exposure and HLA in healthy donors. Whole-study findings and limits: One later analysis reportedly identified an Asian-associated ancestry cluster that showed fewer N-insertions than the approximately 600-donor mean. Despite most TCR sequences being rare, some public TCRs occurred in many donors. The authors confirmed in vitro that a few CMV-associated chains were specific for CMV antigens. V- and J-gene trimming in TCR beta was tied to a missense DCLRE1C variant by an analysis performed later.

Amplification used 60 Vbeta primers and 13 Jbeta primers. Clones were sequenced by immunoSEQ multiplex PCR, and TCRdb holds only the in-frame ones, with some missing. The repertoire holds approximately 110,000 clones, with roughly 85% as singletons. The CDR3 length is 15 residues. V lost 0 bases, J lost 4 bases, and 5 bases stayed unmatched. Germline V gene lookup returns CDR1 MNHEY and CDR2 SMNVEV (reference sequence). Note on this clone: Its antigen is unknown.

The source of this sequence is a woman in her 40s in good health and CMV-seronegative. The rearrangement uses TRBV27 and TRBJ1-2; 7 nucleotides align to TRBD1. Sample: PBMCs. CDR3 coding DNA: TGTGCCAGCAGTTTATCCCCGGGACAGTTCTATGGCTACACCTTC. It is translated as CASSLSPGQFYGYTF.